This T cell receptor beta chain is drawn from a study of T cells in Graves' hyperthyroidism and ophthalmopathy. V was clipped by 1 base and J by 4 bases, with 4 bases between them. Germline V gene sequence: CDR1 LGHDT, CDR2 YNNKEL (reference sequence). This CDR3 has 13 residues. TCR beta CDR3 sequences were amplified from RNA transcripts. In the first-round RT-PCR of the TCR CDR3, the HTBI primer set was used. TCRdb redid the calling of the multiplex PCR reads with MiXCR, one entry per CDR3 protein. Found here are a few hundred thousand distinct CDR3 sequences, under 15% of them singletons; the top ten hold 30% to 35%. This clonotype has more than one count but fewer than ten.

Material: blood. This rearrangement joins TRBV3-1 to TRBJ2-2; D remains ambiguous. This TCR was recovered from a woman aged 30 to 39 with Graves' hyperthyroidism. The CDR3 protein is CASSQVVTGELFF. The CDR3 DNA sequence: TGTGCCAGCAGCCAAGTTGTCACCGGGGAGCTGTTTTTT.